One and the same sample provided the 14 T cell receptor beta chains below, sequenced in a study of blood T cell repertoires in COVID-19. The repertoire was sequenced with immunoSEQ multiplex PCR; TCRdb's copy has only in-frame clones and lacks some. The sample holds fewer than 60,000 clones, approximately 89% seen once. Input material: peripheral blood. These receptors were collected from an older man with active or convalescent COVID-19.

This chain connects TRBV7-2 to TRBJ1-2, with a tentative D call TRBD1 (5 bases). This CDR3 is 15 amino acids long. Deletions cut 1 base from V and 2 bases from J, with 11 bases between. From germline, CDR1 is SGHTA and CDR2 FQGNSA. The CDR3 protein is CASSLGTGGNYGYTF. The CDR3 nucleotides read TGTGCCAGCAGCTTAGGGACTGGGGGGAACTATGGCTACACCTTC.

This chain connects TRBV6-6 to TRBJ2-7, with 8 bases that match TRBD1. The CDR3 is 14 amino acids. V lost 5 bases and J lost 3; bases outside the gene matches: 6. Germline CDR1 and CDR2: MNHNY and SVGAGI (reference sequence). CDR3 DNA: TGTGCCAGCAGTCACGGACAGGGACTCTACGAGCAGTACTTC. It codes for CASSHGQGLYEQYF.

V usage is TRBV7-2 and J usage is TRBJ2-3; no definite D call. Germline CDR1 SGHTA, CDR2 FQGNSA. The CDR3 has 14 residues. Deletions cut 7 bases from V and 4 bases from J, with 15 bases between. DNA of the CDR3: TGTGCCAGCACTCGAGGAAGGTCCCCAGATACGCAGTATTTT. Its translation is CASTRGRSPDTQYF.

The V and J genes are TRBV5-5 and TRBJ2-7; 8 nucleotides agree with TRBD1. Germline V CDR1 and CDR2: SGHKS, YYEKEE (reference sequence). J lost 0 bases, V lost 6 bases, and 8 bases had no gene match. The CDR3 consists of 15 residues. CDR3 loop: CASTPWDRSSYEQYF. In nucleotides, the CDR3 is TGTGCCAGCACCCCTTGGGACAGGAGCTCCTACGAGCAGTACTTC.

This chain links TRBV7-2 with TRBJ2-5, with D possibly being TRBD2 (6 bases). Germline V lookup: CDR1 SGHTA, CDR2 FQGNSA. With 1 base removed from V and 1 base from J, the gap between germline ends came to 10 bases. The CDR3 runs 15 residues. The CDR3 DNA reads TGTGCCAGCAGCTTAGGGTACGGGAGCCAAGAGACCCAGTACTTC. This encodes CASSLGYGSQETQYF.

V usage is TRBV2 and J usage is TRBJ1-3; D not certain. Germline V CDR1 and CDR2: SNHLY, FYNNEI. This CDR3 contains 12 residues. Trimming removed 11 bases from V and 1 base from J, with 9 bases in between. The CDR3 coding sequence is TGTGCCGGGAGAGGGTCTGGAAACACCATATATTTT. Protein sequence: CAGRGSGNTIYF.

V and J are TRBV19 and TRBJ2-7; 10 bases fit TRBD2. CDR1 and CDR2 (germline): LNHDA, SQIVND (reference sequence). CDR3 length: 17 residues. V shed 6 bases, J shed 2 bases, and the junction held 13 bases outside the gene matches. The chain's CDR3 is CASRPSGLAGDPYEQYF. The CDR3 bases are TGTGCCAGTAGGCCCTCGGGCCTAGCGGGAGACCCCTACGAGCAGTACTTC.

This clone was recorded only once. The gene calls are TRBV24-1 and TRBJ2-7; 11 bases align to TRBD1. Germline V gene lookup returns CDR1 KGHDR and CDR2 SFDVKD. The CDR3 runs 15 residues. The V gene end was trimmed by 2 bases and the J gene end by 5 bases; junction bases not matched to a gene: 4. The DNA for the CDR3 is TGTGCCACCAGTGATTCTAGGACAGGGGGCAACGAGCAGTACTTC. Translating it yields CATSDSRTGGNEQYF.

This clone has only one observation. The CDR3 DNA reads as TGCGCCAGCAGCCAAGGATTAGGGGGCAGCAAACATAATTCACCCCTCCACTTT. It is translated as CASSQGLGGSKHNSPLHF. The chain joins TRBV4-1 to TRBJ1-6, with 7 bases lining up with TRBD1. The CDR3 totals 18 residues. Germline values: CDR1 MGHRA, CDR2 YSYEKL. Trimming took 1 base from V and 5 from J; bases not matched to a gene: 11.

This clone was seen just once. The rearrangement joins TRBV4-3 to TRBJ2-3; unclear D gene. V shed 0 bases and J shed 1 base, with 5 bases lying between them. This CDR3 has 14 residues. From germline, CDR1 is LGHNA and CDR2 YSLEER. This CDR3 reads CASSQERRTDTQYF. The DNA for the CDR3 is TGCGCCAGCAGCCAAGAGAGGCGCACAGATACGCAGTATTTT.

This clone was seen only a few times. This chain joins TRBV6-6 and TRBJ2-1, with 7 bases matching TRBD1. Germline values: CDR1 MNHNY, CDR2 SVGAGI (reference sequence). The V gene end was trimmed by 10 bases and the J gene end by 1 base; junction bases not matched to a gene: 13. The CDR3 length is 16 residues. Here the CDR3 reads CATGSLNRGSYNEQFF. CDR3 in DNA: TGTGCCACCGGGTCCCTAAACAGGGGATCCTACAATGAGCAGTTCTTC.

The chain links TRBV5-8 to TRBJ1-1; 8 bases align to TRBD1. Looked up from germline, CDR1 is SGHTS and CDR2 is YDEGEE. The J segment lost 2 bases and the V segment lost 2 bases, leaving 11 bases of the junction unmatched. The CDR3 loop spans 17 amino acids. In DNA, the CDR3 is TGTGCCAGCAGCTTTTCGGTACAGGGGGATATTAACACTGAAGCTTTCTTT. Protein sequence: CASSFSVQGDINTEAFF.

The rearrangement uses TRBV18 and TRBJ2-5; D ambiguous. This CDR3 has 11 amino acids. With 0 bases removed from V and 7 bases from J, the gap between germline ends came to 3 bases. Germline-derived CDR1 and CDR2 are KGHSH and LQKENI. The DNA for the CDR3 is TGTGCCAGCTCACCACCCGGGACCCAGTACTTC. This encodes CASSPPGTQYF.

The chain recombines TRBV6-5 with TRBJ2-7, with 8 nucleotides matching TRBD1. Germline lookup yields CDR1 MNHEY and CDR2 SVGAGI. This CDR3 spans 14 amino acids. J gave up 4 bases and V 5 bases, and 7 bases lay outside the gene matches. CDR3 loop: CASSTGTGLYEQYF. CDR3 DNA: TGTGCCAGCAGTACTGGGACAGGTTTGTACGAGCAGTACTTC.